The 22 T cell receptor beta chains given below trace back to one sample, sequenced in a study of cytomegalovirus exposure and HLA in healthy donors. Primers included in the PCR were 60 Vbeta and 13 Jbeta primers. The data were produced by immunoSEQ multiplex PCR, yet TCRdb's version contains in-frame clones alone and is incomplete. Among 170,000 or so clones, about 78% were seen once, and the ten largest hold 13%. Sequenced: PBMCs. The origin of the receptors is a woman aged 45-65 years in good health and CMV-seropositive.

The rearrangement uses TRBV6-6 and TRBJ2-3; 10 bases align to TRBD2. V gave up 2 bases and J gave up 6 bases; unmatched junction bases: 5. This CDR3 spans 15 amino acids. CDR1 MNHNY and CDR2 SVGAGI come from the germline V gene (reference sequence). The CDR3 coding sequence is TGTGCCAGCAGTTACGCGACTAGCGGGTTTGATACGCAGTATTTT. Translating it yields CASSYATSGFDTQYF.

Here the CDR3 DNA reads TGTGCCATCAGTGAGTCCCGGGACTCAACCTACGAGCAGTACTTC. This encodes CAISESRDSTYEQYF. The chain has TRBV10-3 and TRBJ2-7; possibly TRBD2 for D (6 bases). This CDR3 comprises 15 residues. The V gene lost 0 bases and the J gene lost 2 bases, with 11 bases spanning the gap. Germline values: CDR1 ENHRY, CDR2 SYGVKD.

V and J are TRBV5-4 and TRBJ1-1; 7 bases agree with TRBD1. CDR1 is SGHNT and CDR2 is YYREEE in the germline V gene (reference sequence). The CDR3 sequence is 14 residues long. V was clipped by 3 bases and J by 1 base; unmatched bases: 3. CDR3 bases: TGTGCCAGCAGCTCAACAGGGGCGAACACTGAAGCTTTCTTT. Protein product: CASSSTGANTEAFF.

This chain joins TRBV2 and TRBJ1-6; the D gene is possibly TRBD1 (6 bases). The CDR3 spans 15 residues. Trimming left V 5 bases short and J 7 bases short, with 15 bases between. From germline, CDR1 is SNHLY and CDR2 FYNNEI. For the CDR3, the DNA is TGTGCCAGCAGTTTAGACAGGTTGGGGAATTCACCCCTCCACTTT. Protein product: CASSLDRLGNSPLHF.

As to this clone: Compared with germline, one end of the junction differs, possibly owing to a read error. The genes are TRBV18 and TRBJ2-7; weak D call: TRBD1 (6 bases). The CDR3 loop spans 12 amino acids. Germline V gene data show CDR1 as KGHSH and CDR2 as LQKENI. The CDR3 region has the DNA TGTGCCAGCTCAACAGGGTCGGGGAAAGGGCACTTC. Protein: CASSTGSGKGHF.

A single count supports this clone. The chain uses TRBV29-1 and TRBJ1-1; D is possibly TRBD1 (6 bases). The germline CDR1 and CDR2 sequences are SQVTM and ANQGSEA. V was trimmed by 2 bases and J by 1 base, leaving 11 bases between them. The CDR3 is 14 residues long. CDR3 in amino acids: CSVEHRVANTEAFF. Written as DNA, the CDR3 is TGCAGCGTTGAACACAGGGTAGCGAACACTGAAGCTTTCTTT.

This clone was found a few times. The chain recombines TRBV27 with TRBJ2-5; possibly TRBD2 for D (6 bases). The V end lost 7 bases, the J end lost 5 bases, and 20 bases lay between the germline ends. Germline V gives CDR1 MNHEY, CDR2 SMNVEV (reference sequence). The CDR3 loop spans 15 amino acids. CDR3 nucleotide sequence: TGTGCCAGCACTAAGCGGAGGGGCCCTTTGGAGACCCAGTACTTC. Translation: CASTKRRGPLETQYF.

V usage is TRBV7-6 and J usage is TRBJ1-4; 7 nucleotides match TRBD1. There are 14 residues in the CDR3. V gave up 5 bases and J gave up 8 bases; unmatched junction bases: 8. CDR1 SGHVS and CDR2 FNYEAQ come from the germline V gene. The chain's CDR3 is CASSPDRVGEKLFF. The CDR3 nucleotides read TGTGCCAGCAGCCCCGACAGGGTTGGCGAAAAACTGTTTTTT.

V usage is TRBV2 and J usage is TRBJ1-1, with D tentatively TRBD1 (5 bases). The CDR3 is 15 amino acids. Trimming pared 2 bases from V and 6 bases from J, leaving 16 bases between. Germline CDR1 reads SNHLY; CDR2 reads FYNNEI. The CDR3 DNA reads as TGTGCCAGCAGTGAAAAGGGACTTACTGGGGCTGAAGCTTTCTTT. Amino acids: CASSEKGLTGAEAFF.

The table lists this clone with a few counts. This chain links TRBV5-4 with TRBJ1-1, with D hard to call. This CDR3 comprises 13 residues. The V end was cut by 3 bases, the J end by 2 bases, with 8 bases between. Germline V lookup: CDR1 SGHNT, CDR2 YYREEE (reference sequence). This chain's CDR3 is CASSSSGNTEAFF. The CDR3 nucleotides read TGTGCCAGCAGCTCTTCAGGAAACACTGAAGCTTTCTTT.

This clone was seen more than once but under ten times. The chain employs TRBV7-9 and TRBJ2-7, with TRBD1 as a possible D gene (6 bases). CDR1 and CDR2 (germline): SEHNR, FQNEAQ (reference sequence). CDR3 length: 14 residues. Trimming cost V 4 bases and J 5 bases, with 15 bases left between them. The CDR3 DNA follows: TGTGCCAGCAGCTGGATCAGGGGAGCGGACGAGCAGTACTTC. This translates into CASSWIRGADEQYF.

The chain couples TRBV9 to TRBJ2-2, with 7 positions matching TRBD2. J lost 1 base, V lost 4 bases, and 10 bases had no gene match. This CDR3 has 17 residues. Germline CDR1 and CDR2: SGDLS and YYNGEE. This CDR3 is CASSLGRQRGNTGELFF. In DNA, the CDR3 is TGTGCCAGCAGCCTAGGACGCCAGCGGGGGAACACCGGGGAGCTGTTTTTT.

Here the CDR3 DNA reads TGTGCCAGCAGCTTAGTCGACAGGCGGACTGAAGCTTTCTTT. Residues: CASSLVDRRTEAFF. This sequence joins TRBV5-5 and TRBJ1-1; D might be TRBD1 (6 bases). Between the trimmed V and J ends, which lost 2 bases and 5 bases, there was a span of 13 bases. Germline CDR1 is SGHKS and CDR2 is YYEKEE (reference sequence). This CDR3 has 14 residues.

This sequence joins TRBV22-1 and TRBJ1-1. TRBV22-1 is designated a pseudogene. The CDR3 runs 13 residues. DNA of the CDR3: TGTCCTGGGAGCCCCATTGAGGGCACTGAAGCTTTCTTT. It translates to CPGSPIEGTEAFF.

The chain has TRBV4-1 and TRBJ1-2, with 12 bases that match TRBD1. Germline CDR1 reads MGHRA; CDR2 reads YSYEKL. J was trimmed by 8 bases and V by 2 bases; bases with no gene match: 15. This CDR3 has 18 amino acids. The CDR3 region has the DNA TGCGCCAGCAGCCAACCTAAAGCGGAGGGACAGGGGGCGACCGGCTACACCTTC. It encodes CASSQPKAEGQGATGYTF.

This chain connects TRBV18 to TRBJ1-6, with D possibly matching TRBD1 (6 bases). CDR1 is KGHSH and CDR2 is LQKENI in the germline V gene. Trimming stripped 2 bases from V and 7 bases from J, with 6 bases between. The CDR3 sequence is 13 residues long. This CDR3 is CASSPTGNSPLHF. The CDR3 DNA reads TGTGCCAGCTCACCAACAGGGAATTCACCCCTCCACTTT.

The chain is built from TRBV27 and TRBJ1-1; D is unclear. Deletions cut 6 bases from V and 0 bases from J, with 8 bases between. The CDR3 length is 13 residues. Germline V lookup: CDR1 MNHEY, CDR2 SMNVEV (reference sequence). CDR3 residues: CASRVTMNTEAFF. DNA of the CDR3: TGTGCCAGCAGGGTTACTATGAACACTGAAGCTTTCTTT.

The chain's CDR3 is CSGKQGSNEKLFF. As DNA, the CDR3 is TGCAGCGGGAAACAGGGATCTAATGAAAAACTGTTTTTT. The J gene is TRBJ1-4, the V gene TRBV29-1, with D perhaps matching TRBD1 (6 bases). Germline lookup yields CDR1 SQVTM and CDR2 ANQGSEA. V was pared by 7 bases and J by 3 bases, with 12 bases between. The CDR3 length is 13 residues.

This rearrangement joins TRBV6-5 to TRBJ1-2; D is perhaps TRBD1 (5 bases). Per the germline V gene, CDR1 is MNHEY and CDR2 is SVGAGI. This CDR3 spans 15 amino acids. Trimming removed 7 bases at V and 2 bases at J, with 17 bases between. As DNA, the CDR3 is TGTGCCAGCACACCCTTGGGGGGGGGAAACTATGGCTACACCTTC. Translating it yields CASTPLGGGNYGYTF.

This chain connects TRBV11-2 to TRBJ2-5; weak D call: TRBD1 (5 bases). The germline CDR1 and CDR2 sequences are SGHAT and FQNNGV. This CDR3 is 14 amino acids long. V lost 5 bases and J 1 base, leaving 11 bases between the germline ends. The CDR3 nucleotides are TGTGCCAGCAGCCAAGGACATTCCCAAGAGACCCAGTACTTC. This codes for CASSQGHSQETQYF.

This sequence joins TRBV19 and TRBJ2-1, with TRBD2 matching over 7 bases. The CDR3 is 14 amino acids. V dropped 3 bases and J dropped 1; count of bases not matched to a gene: 0. Germline CDR1 reads LNHDA; CDR2 reads SQIVND (reference sequence). CDR3 residues: CASSMGGSYNEQFF. The CDR3 DNA reads TGTGCCAGTAGTATGGGGGGGTCCTACAATGAGCAGTTCTTC.

This chain uses TRBV5-6 with TRBJ1-2, with TRBD1 as a possible D gene (6 bases). Germline CDR1 is SGHDT and CDR2 is YYEEEE. The CDR3 consists of 15 residues. V lost 3 bases and J 4 bases, leaving 16 bases between the germline ends. The CDR3 bases are TGTGCCAGCAGCTCGAGCGGGGACATCGTCTATGGCTACACCTTC. Protein: CASSSSGDIVYGYTF.